The T cell receptor (beta chain) described here comes from a study of blood T cell repertoires in COVID-19 (dated by TCRdb to about 2020). Study-level background: Collaborator samples came from the United States, Italy and Spain and covered acute and convalescent phases of COVID-19. The material from the prospective study consisted of cDNA or gDNA derived from T cells, B-cell-depleted T cells, or PBMCs. Subjects who had been exposed to COVID-19, were actively infected with it, or had recovered from it provided the deeply sampled blood TCRbeta repertoires that made up the dataset. A freely available public database, intended as a resource for researchers studying the immune response to SARS-CoV-2, is where the repertoires were released. The samples were drawn from two sources: the first 160 participants of the ongoing ImmuneRACE study, and 1,200 or so subjects contributed by 6 global collaborators. The sample metadata nearly always contained a de-identified subject ID, COVID-19 status, age in years and sex. HLA class I and class II types, where available, came from metadata supplied by the sample provider rather than from assay-based typing. Study-wide findings and limitations: The amount of clinical and demographic metadata varied by source and participant and was provided uncurated.

Via the germline V gene (reference sequence), CDR1 is SGHKS and CDR2 YYEKEE. The junction shows trimming of 5 bases on V and 3 bases on J, and the gene matches do not reach 8 bases of it. From the cysteine up to the phenylalanine, the CDR3 has a length of 15 residues. The only DNA kept is the CDR3, 45 bases in frame from the first base. TCRbeta CDR3 regions were amplified from genomic DNA by means of the immunoSEQ Assay, a bias-controlled multiplex PCR. From the authors' description of their analysis: The number of nucleated cells in each sample was estimated by amplification of reference gene primers within the assay. To quantify the absolute abundance of each unique TCRbeta CDR3 rearrangement, sequence reads were collapsed and filtered. Productive Simpson clonality was computed per sample as the square root of Simpson's diversity index over productive rearrangements. Entries here come from immuneACCESS through TCRdb and include only in-frame sequences with V and J called. Some clones fail to appear in such tables; in the studies checked, an unresolved V gene covers under half of the shortfall, and the cause of the remainder is unknown. That table supplies the V and J calls and clone size; D and trimming were determined from the DNA. The sample includes some 350,000 clones, with 80% to 90% observed a single time. The top ten hold 5% of the sample.

Participants in the prospective study were aged 18 to 89 years, lived in over 20 United States geographic areas, and enrolled through a virtual design. Cohort assignment in the prospective study relied on participant-reported clinical history from a screening survey and a study questionnaire. Recovered participants in ImmuneRACE Cohort 3 were defined as having two consecutive negative NP/OP PCR tests, clearance from a healthcare professional, or resolution of symptoms. Each participant in the prospective study had whole blood, serum and a nasopharyngeal or oropharyngeal swab collected by mobile phlebotomists. Participants in the prospective study had the option to provide additional blood draws and questionnaires over a 2-month period. Before DNA extraction, blood samples from the prospective study were shipped at room temperature or frozen. This clone was found many times. The antigen it binds to is not known. No clone much larger than this one lies a single base away; base qualities are absent.

Sequenced: PBMCs or T cells enriched from blood (not recorded which). This receptor was identified in a man aged 25-45 years who had recovered from COVID-19. The rearranged chain carries TRBV5-5 and TRBJ2-7; the junction holds 10 bases that match TRBD2. At the DNA level, the sequence is TGTGCCAGCAGGCAAGGGACTAGCGCGGGCTACGAGCAGTACTTC. Translation gives CASRQGTSAGYEQYF.